The rows below give T cell receptor beta chains drawn from one sample of a study of cytomegalovirus exposure and HLA in healthy donors. Sequenced by immunoSEQ multiplex PCR; TCRdb stores in-frame clones only, minus some. Here the sample spans about 200,000 clones, more than 75% being singletons. The specimen was PBMCs. The receptors here all came from a woman younger than 45 in good health and CMV-seropositive. The conserved cysteine and the conserved F or W are not part of the CDR3 here.

v_call cdr3_aa
TRBV5-1 ASRLAGSSYNEQF
TRBV2 ASSGLADNSPLH
TRBV28 ASSPTGAWENTEAF
TRBV9 ASSPPGTGDLTEAF
TRBV5-1 ASRRDGRNNEQF
TRBV7-8 ASSFAGLNEQF
TRBV19 ASRGGTLYNEQF
TRBV27 ASSLSVAGTYEQY
TRBV27 ASSFLFYEQY
TRBV11-2 ASSFQRTAVYEQY
TRBV19 ASSSPRTWNTGELF
TRBV19 ASSITDTQY
TRBV2 ASSVWTRRGHNEQF
TRBV2 ASSNFGGVGTGELL
TRBV5-1 ASSLDGLATGAYEQY
TRBV4-1 ASSQEMEGMNTEAF
TRBV4-2 ASSQGRSEIYEQY
TRBV4-3 ASSQDRSTTRD